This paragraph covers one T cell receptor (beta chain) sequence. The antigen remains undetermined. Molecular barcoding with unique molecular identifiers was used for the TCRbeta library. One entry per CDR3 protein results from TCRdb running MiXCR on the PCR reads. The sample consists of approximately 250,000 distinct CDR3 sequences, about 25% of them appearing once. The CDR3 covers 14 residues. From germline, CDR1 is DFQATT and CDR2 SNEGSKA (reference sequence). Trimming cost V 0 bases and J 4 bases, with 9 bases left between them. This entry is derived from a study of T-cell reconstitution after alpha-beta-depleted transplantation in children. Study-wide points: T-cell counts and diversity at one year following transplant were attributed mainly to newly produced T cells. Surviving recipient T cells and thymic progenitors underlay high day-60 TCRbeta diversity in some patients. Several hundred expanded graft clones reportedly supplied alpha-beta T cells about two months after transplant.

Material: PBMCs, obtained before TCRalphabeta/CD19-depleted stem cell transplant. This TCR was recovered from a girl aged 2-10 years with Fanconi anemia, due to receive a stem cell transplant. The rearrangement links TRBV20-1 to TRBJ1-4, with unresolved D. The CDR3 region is CSARDSKGNEKLFF. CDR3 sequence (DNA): TGCAGTGCTAGAGATTCAAAGGGTAATGAAAAACTGTTTTTT.